The clone carrying this T cell receptor (beta chain) was seen a handful of times. UMIs and sample barcodes were carried by the TCR alpha and TCR beta cDNA libraries that 5'RACE produced using constant-segment primers. TCRdb redid the calling of the 5' RACE reads with MiXCR, one entry per CDR3 protein. The sample has 250,000 to 350,000 distinct CDR3 sequences, about a sixth seen once. The germline V gene has CDR1 MNHEY and CDR2 SVGAGI. The V and J ends lost 2 bases and 3 bases, in that order; junction bases with no gene match: 10. The CDR3 is 17 residues long. This entry comes from a study of T-cell memory formation after mild COVID-19.

V is TRBV6-5 and J is TRBJ2-1; 7 nucleotides agree with TRBD1. The sequenced sample was PBMCs or a T cell subset sorted from them (not recorded which). The receptor comes from a young man who had mild COVID-19 (a few samples of this study predate the infection). Cell type and time point are not known. DNA of the CDR3: TGTGCCAGCAGTTACCGGGCGTGGGGACAGAGCTACAATGAGCAGTTCTTC. It is translated as CASSYRAWGQSYNEQFF.